The next 8 T cell receptor beta chains were all read from a single sample in a study of shared clonotypes between healthy human individuals. Sequenced by immunoSEQ multiplex PCR; TCRdb stores in-frame clones only, minus some. Of over a million clones in the sample, 70% to 80% were seen once. The sample was memory CD4+ T cells from PBMCs. Subset denoted: CD45RA-negative fraction. These receptors came from a man aged 18 to 29 in good health. Some clones in this sample may be carry-over from other donors' samples.

The chain is built from TRBV6-5 and TRBJ2-1, with 13 bases matching TRBD2. This CDR3 is built from 15 residues. J was trimmed by 3 bases and V by 8 bases; bases with no gene match: 4. In germline, CDR1 is MNHEY, CDR2 SVGAGI. The CDR3 bases are TGTGCCAGCGGTAGACTAGCGGGAGGCTACAATGAGCAGTTCTTC. Translated, it gives CASGRLAGGYNEQFF.

The chain recombines TRBV7-8 with TRBJ2-7; D is unclear. CDR1 is SGHVS, CDR2 FQNEAQ, per germline. Trimming stripped 3 bases from V and 0 bases from J, with 9 bases between. The CDR3 is made up of 14 amino acids. CDR3 sequence (DNA): TGTGCCAGCAGCTTTTCTGGGGACTCCTACGAGCAGTACTTC. Translation: CASSFSGDSYEQYF.

The chain links TRBV4-2 to TRBJ2-7; 7 nucleotides align to TRBD1. The CDR3 is made up of 16 amino acids. J was trimmed by 1 base and V by 4 bases; bases with no gene match: 10. Germline V gives CDR1 LGHNA, CDR2 YNFKEQ. CDR3 in amino acids: CASSPDRTKGSYEQYF. The DNA of the CDR3 is TGTGCCAGCAGCCCGGACAGGACAAAAGGTTCCTACGAGCAGTACTTC.

The chain uses TRBV5-1 and TRBJ1-3, with unresolved D. V lost 3 bases to trimming and J lost 0 bases, with 10 bases between them. The CDR3 is 15 amino acids. Germline V lookup: CDR1 SGHRS, CDR2 YFSETQ. CDR3 nucleotide sequence: TGCGCCAGCAGCTCTGGGGAGTCCTCTGGAAACACCATATATTTT. As protein: CASSSGESSGNTIYF. Full variable domain (rest looked up from reference TRBV5-1 and TRBJ1-3): KAGVTQTPRYLIKTRGQQVTLSCSPISGHRSVSWYQQTPGQGLQFLFEYFSETQRNKGNFPGRFSGRQFSNSRSEMNVSTLELGDSALYLCASSSGESSGNTIYFGEGSWLTVV.

The V call is TRBV5-1, the J call TRBJ1-2; 9 positions match TRBD1. The CDR3 extends over 15 amino acids. The J segment lost 2 bases and the V segment lost 4 bases, leaving 6 bases of the junction unmatched. Germline loops: CDR1 SGHRS, CDR2 YFSETQ. This CDR3 reads CASSLGTGRNYGYTF. CDR3 DNA sequence: TGCGCCAGCAGCCTAGGGACAGGGCGGAACTATGGCTACACCTTC.

For this clone: Other DNA sequences within the sample encode an identical CDR3. The chain uses TRBV25-1 and TRBJ1-1; maybe TRBD1 (5 bases). The CDR3 is 16 amino acids. CDR1 and CDR2 (germline): MGHDK, SYGVNS. The V end lost 3 bases, the J end lost 1 base, and 15 bases lay between the germline ends. As DNA, the CDR3 is TGTGCCAGCAGTGAGGCGGGGGGGAGGGGGAACACTGAAGCTTTCTTT. Amino acid sequence: CASSEAGGRGNTEAFF. Complete variable domain (other parts from reference TRBV25-1 and TRBJ1-1): EADIYQTPRYLVIGTGKKITLECSQTMGHDKMYWYQQDPGMELHLIHYSYGVNSTEKGDLSSESTVSRIRTEHFPLTLESARPSHTSQYLCASSEAGGRGNTEAFFGQGTRLTVV.

The chain is built from TRBV7-9 and TRBJ2-3, with D unclear. V lost 1 base, J lost 2 bases, and 7 bases lay in between. Looked up from germline, CDR1 is SEHNR and CDR2 is FQNEAQ (reference sequence). This CDR3 has 14 amino acids. The CDR3 spells CASSLGRYTDTQYF. In DNA form, the CDR3 reads TGTGCCAGCAGCTTAGGTCGGTACACAGATACGCAGTATTTT.

V and J are TRBV28 and TRBJ1-1, with D possibly matching TRBD1 (5 bases). This CDR3 spans 12 amino acids. V lost 8 bases to trimming and J lost 8 bases, with 15 bases between them. Per the germline V gene, CDR1 is MDHEN and CDR2 is SYDVKM. The CDR3, as DNA: TGTGCCAGCCACCTAGGGGCGTACGAAGCTTTCTTT. This sequence encodes CASHLGAYEAFF.